This entry lists 22 T cell receptor beta chains sequenced from one sample in a study of CD8 T cells in Susac syndrome. Random hexamers primed reverse transcription of about 0.45 to 1 ug RNA. Each CDR3 protein is one row after TCRdb ran MiXCR on the immunoSEQ multiplex PCR reads. Among around 150,000 distinct CDR3 sequences listed, over 90% were seen once. Sequencing used CD8+ T cells from PBMCs. The receptors were sampled from a human donor with Susac syndrome.

The genes are TRBV7-6 and TRBJ1-3, with a possible D match to TRBD1 (6 bases). Trimming took 3 bases from V and 0 from J, leaving 15 bases between them. Germline-derived CDR1 and CDR2 are SGHVS and FNYEAQ. This CDR3 is built from 17 residues. The DNA of the CDR3 is TGTGCCAGCAGCTTGGGGACAAGGCCGAGCTCTGGAAACACCATATATTTT. It specifies CASSLGTRPSSGNTIYF.

J is TRBJ2-1 and V is TRBV7-9; D ambiguous. CDR1 and CDR2 from the germline V gene are SEHNR and FQNEAQ (reference sequence). V was cut by 8 bases and J by 2 bases, with 16 bases left in between. The CDR3 contains 15 residues. The CDR3 region is CASLLGQATYNEQFF. In DNA form, the CDR3 reads TGTGCCAGCTTGCTGGGTCAGGCTACCTACAATGAGCAGTTCTTC.

This chain joins TRBV12-3 or TRBV12-4 and TRBJ2-2; 9 bases are shared with TRBD2. This CDR3 region has 15 residues. V lost 4 bases to trimming and J lost 0 bases; unmatched junction nucleotides: 0. The CDR3 DNA is TGTGCCAGCAGTTGGACTAGCGCGAACACCGGGGAGCTGTTTTTT. Its protein product is CASSWTSANTGELFF.

V and J are TRBV27 and TRBJ2-1; 8 nucleotides agree with TRBD1. The germline gives CDR1 MNHEY, CDR2 SMNVEV (reference sequence). V gave up 8 bases and J gave up 12 bases; unmatched junction bases: 9. The CDR3 runs 12 residues. The CDR3 DNA reads as TGTGCCAGCGGTGGACAGGGACAGAGGCAGTTCTTC. Protein sequence: CASGGQGQRQFF.

The CDR3 loop is CATSRVGSSYNEQFF. The CDR3 DNA reads TGTGCCACTTCGAGGGTCGGGTCCTCCTACAATGAGCAGTTCTTC. The rearrangement joins TRBV27 to TRBJ2-1; D possibly corresponds to TRBD2 (5 bases). The CDR3 sequence is 15 residues long. Per the germline V gene, CDR1 is MNHEY and CDR2 is SMNVEV (reference sequence). The ends were cut back, 10 bases at V and 0 bases at J, with 16 bases in the middle.

The genes are TRBV6-5 and TRBJ2-7, with TRBD1 matching over 8 bases. V shed 5 bases and J 2 bases; nucleotides not matched to a gene: 5. CDR1 is MNHEY and CDR2 is SVGAGI in the germline V gene. The CDR3 covers 14 residues. The CDR3 is CASSGTGDTYEQYF. CDR3 nucleotide sequence: TGTGCCAGCAGTGGGACAGGCGATACCTACGAGCAGTACTTC.

CDR3 protein: CASSELAGTQDTQYF. DNA for the CDR3: TGTGCCAGCAGTGAATTAGCGGGAACACAAGATACGCAGTATTTT. The J gene is TRBJ2-3, the V gene TRBV2; 8 nucleotides line up with TRBD2. Germline CDR1 reads SNHLY; CDR2 reads FYNNEI. The CDR3 contains 15 residues. J lost 5 bases, V lost 2 bases, and 6 bases had no gene match.

The V and J genes are TRBV7-9 and TRBJ2-7; 12 bases fit TRBD1. This CDR3 is built from 16 residues. V gave up 6 bases and J gave up 5 bases; unmatched junction bases: 11. Germline values: CDR1 SEHNR, CDR2 FQNEAQ (reference sequence). The CDR3 is CASRPTGTGGLDEQYF. The CDR3 nucleotides read TGTGCCAGCAGACCGACCGGGACAGGGGGCCTGGACGAGCAGTACTTC.

This sequence joins TRBV20-1 and TRBJ2-1, with 8 bases matching TRBD2. V lost 0 bases and J lost 2; bases outside the gene matches: 6. Germline V CDR1 and CDR2: DFQATT, SNEGSKA (reference sequence). The CDR3 totals 16 residues. The DNA of the CDR3 is TGCAGTGCTAGAGATCAGGGACTAGACGCCTACAATGAGCAGTTCTTC. Residues: CSARDQGLDAYNEQFF.

The rearrangement links TRBV6-5 to TRBJ1-2; tentatively, D is TRBD1 (5 bases). Deletions cut 2 bases from V and 3 bases from J, with 10 bases between. Germline lookup yields CDR1 MNHEY and CDR2 SVGAGI. CDR3 length: 14 amino acids. Here the CDR3 DNA reads TGTGCCAGCAGTTACCAGGGCTGGGACTATGGCTACACCTTC. This translates into CASSYQGWDYGYTF.

The chain employs TRBV15 and TRBJ2-7; 12 bases are a match to TRBD2. CDR1 is LNHNV, CDR2 YYDKDF, per germline (reference sequence). This CDR3 is built from 17 residues. V shed 3 bases and J 0 bases; nucleotides not matched to a gene: 6. In DNA form, the CDR3 reads TGTGCCACCAGCAGGGGACTAGCGGGCACGATCTCCTACGAGCAGTACTTC. It translates to CATSRGLAGTISYEQYF.

The rearrangement uses TRBV5-1 and TRBJ1-6; D uncertain. Germline V gene sequence: CDR1 SGHRS, CDR2 YFSETQ. V was trimmed by 6 bases and J by 7 bases, leaving 14 bases between them. This CDR3 region has 14 residues. The CDR3 DNA reads TGCGCCAGCAACACGGGTTCGGAAAATTCACCCCTCCACTTT. Protein product: CASNTGSENSPLHF.

This chain uses TRBV6-1 with TRBJ2-2; 12 nucleotides line up with TRBD2. Germline CDR1 is MNHNS and CDR2 is SASEGT. The trim removed 6 bases at V and 5 bases at J, leaving 7 bases unmatched. This CDR3 spans 16 amino acids. DNA of the CDR3: TGTGCCAGCAGCCCGACTAGCGGGAGCGGTACCGGGGAGCTGTTTTTT. Its translation: CASSPTSGSGTGELFF.

The genes are TRBV5-4 and TRBJ2-1; TRBD1 or TRBD2 may be the D gene (5 bases each). Germline lookup yields CDR1 SGHNT and CDR2 YYREEE (reference sequence). The length of the CDR3 is 14 residues. V lost 6 bases, J lost 5 bases, and 15 bases lay in between. The DNA for the CDR3 is TGTGCCAGCACCCTCCGGGACCGCGACAATGAGCAGTTCTTC. It is translated as CASTLRDRDNEQFF.

V gene TRBV9 combines with J gene TRBJ2-1, with 12 bases matching TRBD2. The CDR3 totals 19 residues. J lost 2 bases, V lost 4 bases, and 13 bases had no gene match. Germline CDR1 reads SGDLS; CDR2 reads YYNGEE. In nucleotides, the CDR3 is TGTGCCAGCAGCACAACGCGCCGACTAGCGGGAGACGCCTACAATGAGCAGTTCTTC. Its protein is CASSTTRRLAGDAYNEQFF.

The rearrangement links TRBV20-1 to TRBJ2-1, with TRBD2 matching over 10 bases. This CDR3 has 16 amino acids. Germline V gene data show CDR1 as DFQATT and CDR2 as SNEGSKA (reference sequence). V lost 2 bases, J lost 5 bases, and 9 bases stayed unmatched. The CDR3 is CSARPRPGTSDNEQFF. DNA for the CDR3: TGCAGTGCTAGACCCCGTCCCGGGACTAGCGACAATGAGCAGTTCTTC.

This chain connects TRBV7-2 to TRBJ2-4; possibly TRBD2 for D (6 bases). V lost 7 bases and J 0 bases, leaving 13 bases between the germline ends. In germline, CDR1 is SGHTA, CDR2 FQGNSA. The CDR3 covers 15 residues. The CDR3 nucleotides are TGTGCCAGCATGCACCTTAGCGGAGCCAAAAACATTCAGTACTTC. Its protein product is CASMHLSGAKNIQYF.

V and J are TRBV4-1 and TRBJ1-2; TRBD1 might be the D (6 bases). Germline CDR1 is MGHRA and CDR2 is YSYEKL. Between the trimmed V and J ends, which lost 3 bases and 8 bases, there was a span of 16 bases. The CDR3 extends over 14 amino acids. The CDR3: CASSHPTSGTGYTF. The CDR3 DNA sequence: TGCGCCAGCAGCCACCCCACCTCGGGGACAGGCTACACCTTC.

This chain uses TRBV27 with TRBJ1-5, with D unresolved. CDR1 is MNHEY and CDR2 is SMNVEV in the germline V gene (reference sequence). The CDR3 has 16 amino acids. Trimming took off 5 bases at V and 2 bases at J, with 16 bases between the two ends. DNA for the CDR3: TGTGCCAGCAGTCCACACAAATCCGCGGGCAATCAGCCCCAGCATTTT. Protein: CASSPHKSAGNQPQHF.

The chain has TRBV21-1 and TRBJ1-5; the DNA was not used to check the table's D call, TRBD1. TRBV21-1 is a pseudogene segment. The CDR3 sequence is 14 residues long. The CDR3 DNA sequence: TGTGCCAGCAAGTGGACAGGTAGCAATCAGCCCCAGCATTTT. Amino acids: CASKWTGSNQPQHF.

This chain connects TRBV18 to TRBJ2-4; weak D call: TRBD2 (5 bases). The ends were cut back, 8 bases at V and 0 bases at J, with 17 bases in the middle. The CDR3 runs 16 residues. The V gene's germline CDR1 is KGHSH and CDR2 LQKENI. The CDR3 is CASTKSGSLAKNIQYF. CDR3 in DNA: TGTGCCAGCACAAAGAGCGGAAGTCTAGCCAAAAACATTCAGTACTTC. The whole variable domain, remainder taken from reference TRBV18 and TRBJ2-4, is NAGVMQNPRHLVRRRGQEARLRCSPMKGHSHVYWYRQLPEEGLKFMVYLQKENIIDESGMPKERFSAEFPKEGPSILRIQQVVRGDSAAYFCASTKSGSLAKNIQYFGAGTRLSVL.

The chain links TRBV11-2 to TRBJ2-7; no firm D call. There are 16 residues in the CDR3. CDR1 and CDR2 (germline): SGHAT, FQNNGV. V lost 1 base, J lost 2 bases, and 15 bases lay in between. The chain's CDR3 is CASSLGWATQAYEQYF. The CDR3 coding sequence is TGTGCCAGCAGCTTAGGGTGGGCAACACAAGCCTACGAGCAGTACTTC.